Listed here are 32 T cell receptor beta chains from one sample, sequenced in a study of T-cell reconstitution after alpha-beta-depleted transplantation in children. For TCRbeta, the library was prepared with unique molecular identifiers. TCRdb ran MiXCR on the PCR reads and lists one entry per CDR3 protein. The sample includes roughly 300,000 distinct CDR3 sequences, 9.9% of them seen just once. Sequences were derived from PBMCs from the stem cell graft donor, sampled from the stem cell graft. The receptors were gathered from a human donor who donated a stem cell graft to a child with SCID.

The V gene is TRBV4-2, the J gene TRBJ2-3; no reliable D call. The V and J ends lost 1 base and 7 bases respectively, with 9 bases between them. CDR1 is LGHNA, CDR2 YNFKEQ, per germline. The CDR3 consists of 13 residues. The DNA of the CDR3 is TGTGCCAGCAGCCAAGGGTTAGGGAATACGCAGTATTTT. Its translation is CASSQGLGNTQYF.

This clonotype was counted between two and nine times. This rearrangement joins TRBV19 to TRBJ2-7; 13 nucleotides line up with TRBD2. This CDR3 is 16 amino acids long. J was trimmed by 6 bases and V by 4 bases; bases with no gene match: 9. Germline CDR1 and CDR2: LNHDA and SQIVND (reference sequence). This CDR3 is CASSTGLAGLGGEQYF. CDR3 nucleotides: TGTGCCAGTAGTACGGGACTAGCGGGGCTCGGCGGCGAGCAGTACTTC.

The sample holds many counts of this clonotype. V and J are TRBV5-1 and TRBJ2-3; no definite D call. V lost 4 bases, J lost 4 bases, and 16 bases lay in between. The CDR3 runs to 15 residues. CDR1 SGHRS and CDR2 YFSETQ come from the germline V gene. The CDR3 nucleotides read TGCGCCAGCAGCGTTGACGCGGCTGTCGCAGATACGCAGTATTTT. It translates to CASSVDAAVADTQYF.

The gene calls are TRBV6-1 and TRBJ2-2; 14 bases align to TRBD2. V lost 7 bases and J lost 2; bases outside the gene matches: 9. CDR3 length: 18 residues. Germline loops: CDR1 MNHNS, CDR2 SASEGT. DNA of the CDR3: TGTGCCAGCACCTTCGGACTAGCGGGGGGAAAAAACACCGGGGAGCTGTTTTTT. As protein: CASTFGLAGGKNTGELFF.

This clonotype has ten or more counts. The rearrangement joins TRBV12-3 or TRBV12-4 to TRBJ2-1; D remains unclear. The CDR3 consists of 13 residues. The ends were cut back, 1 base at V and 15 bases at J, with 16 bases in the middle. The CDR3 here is CASSLEFNAFLFF. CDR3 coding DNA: TGTGCCAGCAGTTTAGAGTTCAATGCCTTCTTGTTCTTC.

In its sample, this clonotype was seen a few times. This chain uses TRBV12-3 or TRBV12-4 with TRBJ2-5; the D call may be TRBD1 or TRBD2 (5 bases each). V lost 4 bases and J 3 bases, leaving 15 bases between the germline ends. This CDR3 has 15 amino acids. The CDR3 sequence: CASSWDGSVKETQYF. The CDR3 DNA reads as TGTGCCAGCAGTTGGGACGGATCGGTGAAAGAGACCCAGTACTTC.

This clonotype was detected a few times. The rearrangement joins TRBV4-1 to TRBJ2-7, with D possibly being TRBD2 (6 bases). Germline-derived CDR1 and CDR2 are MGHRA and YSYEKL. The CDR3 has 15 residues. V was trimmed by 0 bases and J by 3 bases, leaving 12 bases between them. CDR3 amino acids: CASSQDPGVIYEQYF. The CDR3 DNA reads TGCGCCAGCAGCCAAGATCCGGGGGTAATCTACGAGCAGTACTTC.

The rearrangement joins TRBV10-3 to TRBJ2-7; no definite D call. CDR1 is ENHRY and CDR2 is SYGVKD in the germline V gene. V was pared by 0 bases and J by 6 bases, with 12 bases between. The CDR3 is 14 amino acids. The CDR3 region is CAISESLRTGEQYF. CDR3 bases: TGTGCCATCAGTGAGTCTCTTAGGACGGGCGAGCAGTACTTC.

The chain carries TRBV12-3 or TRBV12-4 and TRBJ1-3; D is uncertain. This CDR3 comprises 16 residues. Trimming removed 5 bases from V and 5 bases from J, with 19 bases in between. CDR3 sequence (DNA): TGTGCCAGCAGTCATCCAGGAGGGCAGGACCGAAACACCATATATTTT. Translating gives CASSHPGGQDRNTIYF.

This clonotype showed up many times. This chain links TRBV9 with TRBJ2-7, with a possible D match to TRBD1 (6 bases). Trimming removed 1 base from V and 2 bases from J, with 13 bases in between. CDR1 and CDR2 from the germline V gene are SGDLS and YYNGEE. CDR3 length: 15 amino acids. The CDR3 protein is CASSVPCRDTYEQYF. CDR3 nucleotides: TGTGCCAGCAGCGTACCATGTAGGGACACCTACGAGCAGTACTTC.

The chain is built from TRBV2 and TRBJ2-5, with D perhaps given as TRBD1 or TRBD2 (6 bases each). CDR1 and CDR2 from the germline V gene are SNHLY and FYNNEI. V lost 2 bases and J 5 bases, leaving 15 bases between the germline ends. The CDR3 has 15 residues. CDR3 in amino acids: CASSEPPGAGETQYF. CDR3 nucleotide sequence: TGTGCCAGCAGTGAACCCCCGGGGGCCGGGGAGACCCAGTACTTC.

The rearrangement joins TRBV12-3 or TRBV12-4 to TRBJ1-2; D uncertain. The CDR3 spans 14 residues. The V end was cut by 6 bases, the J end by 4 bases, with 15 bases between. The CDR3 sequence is CASSPWTAPYGYTF. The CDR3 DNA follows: TGTGCCAGCAGCCCCTGGACGGCCCCCTATGGCTACACCTTC.

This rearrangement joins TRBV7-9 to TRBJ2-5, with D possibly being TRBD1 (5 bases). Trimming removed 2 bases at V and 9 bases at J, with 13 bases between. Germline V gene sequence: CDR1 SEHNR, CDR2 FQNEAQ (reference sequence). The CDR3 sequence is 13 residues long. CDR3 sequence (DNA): TGTGCCAGCAGCTTATTAGGACATTACTCCCAGTACTTC. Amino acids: CASSLLGHYSQYF.

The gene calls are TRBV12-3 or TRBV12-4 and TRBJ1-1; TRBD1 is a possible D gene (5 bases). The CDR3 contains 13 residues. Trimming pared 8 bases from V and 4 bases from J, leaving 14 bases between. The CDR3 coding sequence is TGTGCCAGCGGGATGGGGGGGAGCACTGAAGCTTTCTTT. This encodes CASGMGGSTEAFF.

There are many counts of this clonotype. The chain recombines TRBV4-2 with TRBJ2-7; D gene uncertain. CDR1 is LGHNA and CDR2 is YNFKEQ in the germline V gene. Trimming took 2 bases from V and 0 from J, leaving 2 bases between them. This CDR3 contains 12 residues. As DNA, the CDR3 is TGTGCCAGCAGCCAAAACTCCTACGAGCAGTACTTC. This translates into CASSQNSYEQYF.

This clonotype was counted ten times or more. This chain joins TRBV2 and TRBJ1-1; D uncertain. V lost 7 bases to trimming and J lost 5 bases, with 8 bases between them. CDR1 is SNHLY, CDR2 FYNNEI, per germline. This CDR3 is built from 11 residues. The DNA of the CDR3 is TGTGCCAGCACAGAGCGGACTGAAGCTTTCTTT. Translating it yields CASTERTEAFF.

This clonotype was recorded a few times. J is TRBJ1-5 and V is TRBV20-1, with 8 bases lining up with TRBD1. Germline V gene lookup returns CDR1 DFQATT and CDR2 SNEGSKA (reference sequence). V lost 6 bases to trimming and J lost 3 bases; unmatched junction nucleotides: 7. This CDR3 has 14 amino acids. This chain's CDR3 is CSARTGNDNQPQHF. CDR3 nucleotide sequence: TGCAGTGCAAGGACAGGGAACGACAATCAGCCCCAGCATTTT.

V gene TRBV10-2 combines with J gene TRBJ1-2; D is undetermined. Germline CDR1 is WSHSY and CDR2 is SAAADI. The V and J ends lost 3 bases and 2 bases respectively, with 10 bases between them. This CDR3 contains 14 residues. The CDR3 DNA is TGCGCCAGCAGTGATGCGGCGGCGAACTATGGCTACACCTTC. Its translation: CASSDAAANYGYTF.

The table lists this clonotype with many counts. CDR3 loop: CAIRDRDSQQETQYF. Here the CDR3 DNA reads TGTGCCATCAGAGACCGGGACAGCCAGCAAGAGACCCAGTACTTC. This chain uses TRBV10-3 with TRBJ2-5; the match to TRBD1 covers 7 bases. CDR3 length: 15 residues. Germline CDR1 is ENHRY and CDR2 is SYGVKD. V shed 6 bases, J shed 2 bases, and the junction held 9 bases outside the gene matches.

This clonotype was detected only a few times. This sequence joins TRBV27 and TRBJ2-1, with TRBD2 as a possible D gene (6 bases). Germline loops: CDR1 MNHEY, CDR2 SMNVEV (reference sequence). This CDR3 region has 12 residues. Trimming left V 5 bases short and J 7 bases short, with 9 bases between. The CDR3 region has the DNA TGTGCCAGCAGTGGTGGGGGGAATGAGCAGTTCTTC. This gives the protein CASSGGGNEQFF.

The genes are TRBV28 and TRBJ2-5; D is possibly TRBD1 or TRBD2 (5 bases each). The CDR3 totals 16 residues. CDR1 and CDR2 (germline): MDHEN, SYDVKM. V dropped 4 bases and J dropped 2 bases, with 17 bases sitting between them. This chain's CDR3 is CASSSLGGGGQETQYF. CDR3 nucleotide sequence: TGTGCCAGCAGTTCCCTCGGTGGGGGTGGTCAAGAGACCCAGTACTTC.

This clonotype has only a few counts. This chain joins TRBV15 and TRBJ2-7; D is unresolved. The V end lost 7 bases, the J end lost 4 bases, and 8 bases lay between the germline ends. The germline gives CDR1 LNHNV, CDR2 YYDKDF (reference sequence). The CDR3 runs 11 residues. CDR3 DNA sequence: TGTGCCACCACCCAAGGATACGAGCAGTACTTC. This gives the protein CATTQGYEQYF.

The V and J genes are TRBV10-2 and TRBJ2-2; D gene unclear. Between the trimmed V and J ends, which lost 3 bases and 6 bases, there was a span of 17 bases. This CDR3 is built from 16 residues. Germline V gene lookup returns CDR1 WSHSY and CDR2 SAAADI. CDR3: CASSDPMGTSAGELFF. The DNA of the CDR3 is TGCGCCAGCAGTGACCCGATGGGTACAAGCGCCGGGGAGCTGTTTTTT.

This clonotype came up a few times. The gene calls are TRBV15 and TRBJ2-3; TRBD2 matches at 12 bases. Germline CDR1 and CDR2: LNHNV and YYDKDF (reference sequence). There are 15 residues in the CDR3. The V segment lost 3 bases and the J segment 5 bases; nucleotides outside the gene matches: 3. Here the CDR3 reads CATSSLAGGRDTQYF. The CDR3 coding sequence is TGTGCCACCAGCAGCCTAGCGGGGGGGCGAGATACGCAGTATTTT.

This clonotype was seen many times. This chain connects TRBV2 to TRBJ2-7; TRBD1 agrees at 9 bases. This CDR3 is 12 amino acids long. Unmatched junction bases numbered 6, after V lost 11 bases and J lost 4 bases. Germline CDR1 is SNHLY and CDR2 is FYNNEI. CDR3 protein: CAGGQGSYEQYF. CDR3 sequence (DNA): TGTGCCGGAGGACAGGGGAGTTACGAGCAGTACTTC.

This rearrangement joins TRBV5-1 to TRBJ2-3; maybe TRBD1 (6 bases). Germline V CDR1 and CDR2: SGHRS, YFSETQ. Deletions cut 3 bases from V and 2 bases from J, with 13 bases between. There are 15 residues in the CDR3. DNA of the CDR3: TGCGCCAGCAGCTCTACAGGGTTGCACACAGATACGCAGTATTTT. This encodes CASSSTGLHTDTQYF.

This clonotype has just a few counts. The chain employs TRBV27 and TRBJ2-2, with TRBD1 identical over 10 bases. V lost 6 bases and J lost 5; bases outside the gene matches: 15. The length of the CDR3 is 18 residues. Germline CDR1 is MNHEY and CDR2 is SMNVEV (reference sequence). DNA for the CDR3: TGTGCCAGCAGCCGACCAACCGGGACAGGGGTGAAGACCGGGGAGCTGTTTTTT. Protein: CASSRPTGTGVKTGELFF.

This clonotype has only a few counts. The CDR3 DNA is TGTGCCAGCAGTGTTCGCCCGACAGGGCCGAACACTGAAGCTTTCTTT. It translates to CASSVRPTGPNTEAFF. V usage is TRBV6-1 and J usage is TRBJ1-1; 7 bases match TRBD1. Unmatched junction bases numbered 9, after V lost 4 bases and J lost 1 base. The CDR3 spans 16 residues. The germline CDR1 and CDR2 sequences are MNHNS and SASEGT.

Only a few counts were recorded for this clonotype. The CDR3 loop reads CASSLGHRGEAFF. The CDR3 coding sequence is TGTGCCAGCAGTTTAGGTCACAGGGGGGAAGCTTTCTTT. The J gene is TRBJ1-1, the V gene TRBV12-3 or TRBV12-4; the match to TRBD1 covers 8 bases. V trimming: 1 base; J trimming: 8 bases; junction bases outside the gene matches: 3. This CDR3 is 13 amino acids long.

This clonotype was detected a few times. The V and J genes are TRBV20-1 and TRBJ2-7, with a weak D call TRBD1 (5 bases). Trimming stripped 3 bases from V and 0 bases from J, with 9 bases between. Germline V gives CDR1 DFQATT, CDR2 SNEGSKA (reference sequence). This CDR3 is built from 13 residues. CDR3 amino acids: CSASLDNSYEQYF. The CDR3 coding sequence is TGCAGTGCTAGTTTGGACAACTCCTACGAGCAGTACTTC.

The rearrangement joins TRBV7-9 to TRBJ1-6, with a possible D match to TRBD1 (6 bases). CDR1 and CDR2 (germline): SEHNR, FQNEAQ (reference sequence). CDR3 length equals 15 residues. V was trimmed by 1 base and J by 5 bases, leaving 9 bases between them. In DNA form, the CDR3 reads TGTGCCAGCAGCTTAGAGGGGGATCATAATTCACCCCTCCACTTT. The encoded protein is CASSLEGDHNSPLHF. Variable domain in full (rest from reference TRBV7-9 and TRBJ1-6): DTGVSQNPRHKITKRGQNVTFRCDPISEHNRLYWYRQTLGQGPEFLTYFQNEAQLEKSRLLSDRFSAERPKGSFSTLEIQRTEQGDSAMYLCASSLEGDHNSPLHFGNGTRLTVT.

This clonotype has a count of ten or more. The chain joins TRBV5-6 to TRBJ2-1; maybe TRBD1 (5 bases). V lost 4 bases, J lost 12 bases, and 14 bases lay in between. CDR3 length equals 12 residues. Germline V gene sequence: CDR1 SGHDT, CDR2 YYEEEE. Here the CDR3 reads CASSPAQGRQFF. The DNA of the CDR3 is TGTGCCAGCAGCCCAGCCCAGGGAAGGCAGTTCTTC.